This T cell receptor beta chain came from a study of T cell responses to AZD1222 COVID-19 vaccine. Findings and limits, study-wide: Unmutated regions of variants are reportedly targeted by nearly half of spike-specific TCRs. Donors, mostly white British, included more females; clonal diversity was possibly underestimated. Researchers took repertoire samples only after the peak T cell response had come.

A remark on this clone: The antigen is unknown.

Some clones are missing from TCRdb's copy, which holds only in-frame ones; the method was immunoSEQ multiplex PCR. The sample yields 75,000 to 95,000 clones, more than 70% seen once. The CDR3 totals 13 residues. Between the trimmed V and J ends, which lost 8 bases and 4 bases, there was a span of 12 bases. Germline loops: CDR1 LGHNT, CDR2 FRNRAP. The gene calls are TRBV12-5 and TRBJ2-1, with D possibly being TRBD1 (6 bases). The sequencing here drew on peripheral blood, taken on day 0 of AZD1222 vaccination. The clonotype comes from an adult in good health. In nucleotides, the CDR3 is TGTGCTAGTCGGGAAGGGGGTTACAATGAGCAGTTCTTC. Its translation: CASREGGYNEQFF.